This T cell receptor (beta chain) was sequenced during a study of response to subunit inactivated influenza vaccine. TCRdb reanalysed the RT-PCR reads using MiXCR and keeps one entry per CDR3 protein. The sample consists of roughly 160,000 distinct CDR3 sequences, roughly 10% of them appearing once. This clonotype has more than one count but fewer than ten. Its target is not known. Notes on the study in general: Few additional T cells are recruited per seasonal influenza vaccination, authors suggested.

Trimming took 1 base from V and 9 from J, leaving 13 bases between them. Germline CDR1 MGHRA, CDR2 YSYEKL. This CDR3 spans 15 amino acids. Source: CD8+ T cells sorted from PBMCs, taken about 23 months after vaccination. The J gene is TRBJ1-6, the V gene TRBV4-1; D might be TRBD1 (5 bases). The clonotype originates from a man aged 50 to 69 who received an inactivated influenza vaccine. The CDR3 loop reads CASSQAGGGASPLHF. The CDR3 DNA sequence: TGCGCCAGCAGCCAAGCTGGGGGTGGCGCTTCACCCCTCCACTTT.